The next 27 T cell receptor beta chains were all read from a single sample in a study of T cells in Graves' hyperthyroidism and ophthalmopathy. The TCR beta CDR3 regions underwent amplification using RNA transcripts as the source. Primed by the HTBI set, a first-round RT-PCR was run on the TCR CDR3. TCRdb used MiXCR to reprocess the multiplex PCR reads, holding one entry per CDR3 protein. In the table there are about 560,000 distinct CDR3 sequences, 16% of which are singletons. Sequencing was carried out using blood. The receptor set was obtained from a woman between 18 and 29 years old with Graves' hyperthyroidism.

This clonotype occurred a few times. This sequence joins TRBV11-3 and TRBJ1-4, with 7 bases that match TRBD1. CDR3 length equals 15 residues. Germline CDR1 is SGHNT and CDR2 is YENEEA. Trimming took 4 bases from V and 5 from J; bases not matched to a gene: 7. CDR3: CASSSQGQRNEKLFF. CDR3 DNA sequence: TGTGCCAGCAGCTCACAGGGACAGAGGAATGAAAAACTGTTTTTT.

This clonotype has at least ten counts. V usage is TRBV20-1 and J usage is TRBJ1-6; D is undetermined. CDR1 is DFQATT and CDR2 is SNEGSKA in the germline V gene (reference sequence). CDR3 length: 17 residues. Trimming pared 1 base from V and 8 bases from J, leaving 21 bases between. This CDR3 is CSARAYPAGGRDSPLHF. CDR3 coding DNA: TGCAGTGCTAGAGCCTATCCCGCGGGAGGGCGGGATTCACCCCTCCACTTT.

CDR3 amino acids: CASSQAGTSGQYF. The DNA of the CDR3 is TGTGCCAGCAGCCAAGCGGGGACCAGCGGGCAGTACTTC. This chain connects TRBV3-1 to TRBJ2-7; D may match TRBD1 or TRBD2 (5 bases each). Between the trimmed V and J ends, which lost 1 base and 9 bases, there was a span of 13 bases. CDR3 length equals 13 residues. Germline assignment: CDR1 LGHDT and CDR2 YNNKEL (reference sequence).

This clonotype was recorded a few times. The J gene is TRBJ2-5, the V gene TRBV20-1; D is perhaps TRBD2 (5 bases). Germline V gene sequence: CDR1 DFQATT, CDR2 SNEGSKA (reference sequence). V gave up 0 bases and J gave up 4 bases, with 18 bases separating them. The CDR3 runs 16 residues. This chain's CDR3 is CSARDTQRPTGETQYF. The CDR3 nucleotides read TGCAGTGCTAGAGATACCCAGCGGCCCACGGGAGAGACCCAGTACTTC.

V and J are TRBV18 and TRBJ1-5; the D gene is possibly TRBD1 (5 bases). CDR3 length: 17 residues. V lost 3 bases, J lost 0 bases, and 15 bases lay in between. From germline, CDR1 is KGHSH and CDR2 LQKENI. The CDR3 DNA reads TGTGCCAGCTCACCCGGGCGGCAGGGTGTTAGCAATCAGCCCCAGCATTTT. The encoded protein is CASSPGRQGVSNQPQHF.

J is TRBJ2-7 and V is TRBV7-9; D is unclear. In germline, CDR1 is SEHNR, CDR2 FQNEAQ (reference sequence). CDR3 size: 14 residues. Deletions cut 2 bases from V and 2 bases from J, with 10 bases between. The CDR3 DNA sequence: TGTGCCAGCAGCTTACCTGGGCCCGCCTACGAGCAGTACTTC. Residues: CASSLPGPAYEQYF.

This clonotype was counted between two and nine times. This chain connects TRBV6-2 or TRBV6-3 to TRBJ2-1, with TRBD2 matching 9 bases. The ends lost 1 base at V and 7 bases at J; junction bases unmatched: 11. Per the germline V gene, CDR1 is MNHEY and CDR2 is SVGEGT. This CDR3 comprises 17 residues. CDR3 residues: CASSYFFGTSQGNEQFF. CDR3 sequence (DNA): TGTGCCAGCAGTTACTTCTTCGGGACTAGCCAGGGAAATGAGCAGTTCTTC.

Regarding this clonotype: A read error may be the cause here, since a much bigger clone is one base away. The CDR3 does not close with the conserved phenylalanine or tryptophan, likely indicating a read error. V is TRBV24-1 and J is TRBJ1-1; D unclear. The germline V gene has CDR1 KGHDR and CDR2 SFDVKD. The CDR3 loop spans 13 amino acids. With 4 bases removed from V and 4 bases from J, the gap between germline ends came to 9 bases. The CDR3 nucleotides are TGTGCCACCAGTGACCCCGGCCGCACTGAAGCTTTCCTT. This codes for CATSDPGRTEAFL.

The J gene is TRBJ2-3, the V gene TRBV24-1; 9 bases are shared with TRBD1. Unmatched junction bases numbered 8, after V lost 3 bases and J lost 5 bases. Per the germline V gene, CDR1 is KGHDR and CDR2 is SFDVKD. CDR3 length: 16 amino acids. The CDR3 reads CATSDPYRGRGDTQYF. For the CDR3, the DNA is TGTGCCACCAGTGATCCCTACAGGGGGCGAGGAGATACGCAGTATTTT.

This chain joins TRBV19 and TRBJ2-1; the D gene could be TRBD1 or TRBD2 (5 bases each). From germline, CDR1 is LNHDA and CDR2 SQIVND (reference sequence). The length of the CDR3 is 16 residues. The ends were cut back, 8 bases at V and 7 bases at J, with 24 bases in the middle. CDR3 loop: CASERRGPNYGNEQFF. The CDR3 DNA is TGTGCCAGTGAGAGACGGGGCCCCAACTATGGGAATGAGCAGTTCTTC.

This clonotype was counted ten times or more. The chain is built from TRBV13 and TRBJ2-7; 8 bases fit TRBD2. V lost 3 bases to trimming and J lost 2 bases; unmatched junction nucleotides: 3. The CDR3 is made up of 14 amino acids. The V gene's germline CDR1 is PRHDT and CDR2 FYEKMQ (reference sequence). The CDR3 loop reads CASSLGLGPYEQYF. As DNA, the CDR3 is TGTGCCAGCAGCTTGGGACTAGGTCCCTACGAGCAGTACTTC.

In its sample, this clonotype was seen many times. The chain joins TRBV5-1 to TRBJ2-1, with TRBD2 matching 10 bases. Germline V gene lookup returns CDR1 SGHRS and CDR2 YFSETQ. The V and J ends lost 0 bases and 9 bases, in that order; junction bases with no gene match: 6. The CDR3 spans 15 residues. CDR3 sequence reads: CASSLGGLAQVEQFF. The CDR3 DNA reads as TGCGCCAGCAGCTTGGGGGGACTAGCGCAAGTTGAGCAGTTCTTC.

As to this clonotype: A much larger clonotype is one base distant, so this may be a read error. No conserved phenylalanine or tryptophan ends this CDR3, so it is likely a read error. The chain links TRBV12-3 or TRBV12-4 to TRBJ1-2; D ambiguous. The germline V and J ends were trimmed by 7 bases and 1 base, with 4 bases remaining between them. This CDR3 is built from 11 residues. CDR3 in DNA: TGTGCCAGCAAGTTTAACTATGGCTACACCCTC. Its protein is CASKFNYGYTL.

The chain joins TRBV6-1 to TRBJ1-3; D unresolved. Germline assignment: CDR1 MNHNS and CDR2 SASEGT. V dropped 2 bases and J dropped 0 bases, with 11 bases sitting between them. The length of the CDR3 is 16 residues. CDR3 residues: CASSELDAGSGNTIYF. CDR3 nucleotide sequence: TGTGCCAGCAGTGAACTGGACGCAGGCTCTGGAAACACCATATATTTT.

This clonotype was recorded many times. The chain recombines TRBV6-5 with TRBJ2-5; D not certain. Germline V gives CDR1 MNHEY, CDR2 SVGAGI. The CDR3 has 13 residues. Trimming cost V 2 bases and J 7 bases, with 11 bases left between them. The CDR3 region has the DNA TGTGCCAGCAGTTACGCCCCGGACGGGACCCAGTACTTC. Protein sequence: CASSYAPDGTQYF.

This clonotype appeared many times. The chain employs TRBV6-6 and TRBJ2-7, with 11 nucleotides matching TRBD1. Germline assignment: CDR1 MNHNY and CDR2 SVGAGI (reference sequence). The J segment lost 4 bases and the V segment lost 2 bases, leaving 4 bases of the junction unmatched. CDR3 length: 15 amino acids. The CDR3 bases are TGTGCCAGCAGTTACAACGGACAGGGGGCGTACGAGCAGTACTTC. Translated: CASSYNGQGAYEQYF.

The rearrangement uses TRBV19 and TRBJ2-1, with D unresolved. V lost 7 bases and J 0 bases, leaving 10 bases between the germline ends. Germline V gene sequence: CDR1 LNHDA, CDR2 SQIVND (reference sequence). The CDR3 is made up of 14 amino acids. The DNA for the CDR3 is TGTGCCAGTAAAGGGCAGAACTCCTACAATGAGCAGTTCTTC. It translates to CASKGQNSYNEQFF.

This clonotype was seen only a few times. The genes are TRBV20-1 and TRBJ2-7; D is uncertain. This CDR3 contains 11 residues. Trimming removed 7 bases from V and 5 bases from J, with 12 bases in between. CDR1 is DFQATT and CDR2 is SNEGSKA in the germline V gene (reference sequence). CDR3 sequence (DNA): TGCAGTGTGGCGGTCGGAAACGAGCAGTACTTC. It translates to CSVAVGNEQYF.

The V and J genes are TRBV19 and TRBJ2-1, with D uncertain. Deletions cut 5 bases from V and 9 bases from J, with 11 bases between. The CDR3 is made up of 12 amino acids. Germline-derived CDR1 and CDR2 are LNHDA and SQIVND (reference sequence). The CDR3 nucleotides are TGTGCCAGTAGTCCCTCCCCCAGTGAGCAGTTCTTC. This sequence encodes CASSPSPSEQFF.

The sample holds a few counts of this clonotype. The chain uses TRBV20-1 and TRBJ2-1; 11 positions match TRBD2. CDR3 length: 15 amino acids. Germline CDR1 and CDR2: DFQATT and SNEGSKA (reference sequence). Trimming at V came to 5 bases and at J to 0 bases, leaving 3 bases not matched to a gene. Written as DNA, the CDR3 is TGCAGTGCTGGCACTAGCGGGAGCTCCTACAATGAGCAGTTCTTC. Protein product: CSAGTSGSSYNEQFF.

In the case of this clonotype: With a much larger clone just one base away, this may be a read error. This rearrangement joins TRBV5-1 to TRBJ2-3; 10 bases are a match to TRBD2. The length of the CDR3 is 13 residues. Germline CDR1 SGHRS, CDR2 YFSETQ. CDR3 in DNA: TGCGCCAGCGGCTTGGGACTAGCGGATACGCAGTATTTT. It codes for CASGLGLADTQYF.

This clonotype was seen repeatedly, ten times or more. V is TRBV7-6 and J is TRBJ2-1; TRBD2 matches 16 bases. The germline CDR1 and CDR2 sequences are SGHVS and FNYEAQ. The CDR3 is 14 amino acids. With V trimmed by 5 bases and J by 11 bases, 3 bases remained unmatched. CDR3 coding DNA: TGTGCCAGCAGCACGGGACTAGCGGGGGGGAAGCAGTTCTTC. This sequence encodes CASSTGLAGGKQFF.

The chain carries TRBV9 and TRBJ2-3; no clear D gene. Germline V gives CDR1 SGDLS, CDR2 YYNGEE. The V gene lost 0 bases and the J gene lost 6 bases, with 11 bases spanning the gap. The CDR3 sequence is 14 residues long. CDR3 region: CASSVDPGQDTQYF. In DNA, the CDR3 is TGTGCCAGCAGCGTAGATCCGGGCCAGGATACGCAGTATTTT.

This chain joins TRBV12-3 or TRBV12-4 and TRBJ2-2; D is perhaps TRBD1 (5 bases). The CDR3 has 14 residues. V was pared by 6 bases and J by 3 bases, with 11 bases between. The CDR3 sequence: CASSFDRYTGELFF. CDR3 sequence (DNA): TGTGCCAGCAGCTTTGACAGATACACCGGGGAGCTGTTTTTT.

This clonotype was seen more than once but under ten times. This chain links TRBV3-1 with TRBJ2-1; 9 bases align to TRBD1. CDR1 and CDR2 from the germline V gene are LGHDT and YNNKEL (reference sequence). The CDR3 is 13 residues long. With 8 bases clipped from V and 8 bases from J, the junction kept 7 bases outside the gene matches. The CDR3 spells CASGTGNTDEQFF. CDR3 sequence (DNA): TGTGCCAGCGGGACAGGGAACACCGATGAGCAGTTCTTC.

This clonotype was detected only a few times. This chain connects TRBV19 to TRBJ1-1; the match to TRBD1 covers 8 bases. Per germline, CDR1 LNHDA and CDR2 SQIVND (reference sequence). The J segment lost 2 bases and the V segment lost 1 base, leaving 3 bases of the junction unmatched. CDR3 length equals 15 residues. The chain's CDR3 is CASSIGTGINTEAFF. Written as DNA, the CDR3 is TGTGCCAGTAGTATAGGGACAGGGATCAACACTGAAGCTTTCTTT. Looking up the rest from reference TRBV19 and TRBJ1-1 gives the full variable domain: DGGITQSPKYLFRKEGQNVTLSCEQNLNHDAMYWYRQDPGQGLRLIYYSQIVNDFQKGDIAEGYSVSREKKESFPLTVTSAQKNPTAFYLCASSIGTGINTEAFFGQGTRLTVV.

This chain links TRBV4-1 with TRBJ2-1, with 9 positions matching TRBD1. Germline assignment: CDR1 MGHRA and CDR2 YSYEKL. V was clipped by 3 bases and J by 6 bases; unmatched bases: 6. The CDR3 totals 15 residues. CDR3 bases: TGCGCCAGCAGCCAGGACAGGGGATCGGGCAATGAGCAGTTCTTC. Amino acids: CASSQDRGSGNEQFF.